These 8 T cell receptor beta chains were sequenced from one sample in a study of naive CD8 T cells in extremely preterm neonates. Only in-frame clones appear in the TCRdb table, and some are missing; sequencing was by immunoSEQ multiplex PCR. The sample includes about 7,100 clones, just under 98% of them seen just once. Sequencing input: naive CD8+ T cells from blood. The receptors originated from a human donor in good health.

V is TRBV9 and J is TRBJ2-5, with TRBD2 identical over 9 bases. The germline gives CDR1 SGDLS, CDR2 YYNGEE. The CDR3 totals 15 residues. Losses at the gene ends were 3 bases for V and 5 bases for J; bases not matched to a gene: 8. The DNA for the CDR3 is TGTGCCAGCAGCGGTAGCGGGGGAACCCTGGAGACCCAGTACTTC. It encodes CASSGSGGTLETQYF.

The genes are TRBV4-1 and TRBJ2-5, with TRBD2 matching 9 bases. Trimming at V came to 1 base and at J to 8 bases, leaving 8 bases not matched to a gene. This CDR3 has 15 residues. Germline-derived CDR1 and CDR2 are MGHRA and YSYEKL. DNA for the CDR3: TGCGCCAGCAGCCAAGGAGCGGGAGGTCTTGATACCCAGTACTTC. Its translation is CASSQGAGGLDTQYF.

As regards this clone: Germline and junction disagree at one end, which may indicate a read error. V gene TRBV7-7 combines with J gene TRBJ2-1; 7 bases map to TRBD2. The CDR3 has 16 amino acids. The V gene's germline CDR1 is SSHAT and CDR2 FNYEAQ (reference sequence). The CDR3 is CASTPFLSSGDNEQFF. The DNA for the CDR3 is TGTGCTAGCACCCCTTTCCTCTCTAGCGGTGACAATGAGCAGTTCTTC.

Regarding this clone: One junction end does not reproduce the germline sequence, and a read error may be involved. The rearrangement uses TRBV29-1 and TRBJ2-5; D not certain. This CDR3 spans 13 amino acids. Germline V lookup: CDR1 SQVTM, CDR2 ANQGSEA. CDR3 DNA sequence: TGCAGCGTTGAAGAGGCAGTCCAAGATACCCAGTACTTC. Protein product: CSVEEAVQDTQYF.

The V and J genes are TRBV2 and TRBJ2-7, with TRBD2 as a possible D gene (5 bases). Germline CDR1 is SNHLY and CDR2 is FYNNEI. V was clipped by 4 bases and J by 0 bases, with 7 bases between them. The CDR3 runs to 13 residues. The CDR3 sequence is CASSAGNSYEQYF. Here the CDR3 DNA reads TGTGCCAGCAGTGCGGGGAACTCCTACGAGCAGTACTTC.

The chain has TRBV13 and TRBJ1-1; the match to TRBD1 covers 8 bases. V trimming: 1 base; J trimming: 1 base; junction bases outside the gene matches: 2. Germline V gene data show CDR1 as PRHDT and CDR2 as FYEKMQ (reference sequence). The CDR3 consists of 15 residues. This CDR3 reads CASSLAQGANTEAFF. CDR3 coding DNA: TGTGCCAGCAGCTTAGCCCAGGGGGCGAACACTGAAGCTTTCTTT.

The J gene is TRBJ2-7, the V gene TRBV5-1; D may be TRBD2 (5 bases). V was cut by 3 bases and J by 2 bases, with 15 bases left in between. The CDR3 contains 15 residues. Germline V gene sequence: CDR1 SGHRS, CDR2 YFSETQ. CDR3 nucleotide sequence: TGCGCCAGCAGCTCCACGCTCCCGGGGACCTACGAGCAGTACTTC. This encodes CASSSTLPGTYEQYF.

The chain couples TRBV28 to TRBJ1-5, with TRBD1 identical over 8 bases. The CDR3 loop spans 15 amino acids. V lost 5 bases and J lost 1; bases outside the gene matches: 4. Germline CDR1 is MDHEN and CDR2 is SYDVKM. Written as DNA, the CDR3 is TGTGCCAGCAGTCGTTGGACAGGGAGCAATCAGCCCCAGCATTTT. Translated, it gives CASSRWTGSNQPQHF.